What follows are 32 T cell receptor beta chains derived from one specimen sequenced in a study of blood T cell repertoires in COVID-19. The data were produced by immunoSEQ multiplex PCR, yet TCRdb's version contains in-frame clones alone and is incomplete. The data show around 94,000 clones, about 87% seen once. Sequencing input: peripheral blood. These receptors originate from a man aged 50 to 60 with active or convalescent COVID-19.

This clone was seen only once. The junction departs from the called germline gene at one end, perhaps through a read error. The chain joins TRBV12-3 or TRBV12-4 to TRBJ2-3; 9 nucleotides align to TRBD2. The CDR3 has 13 amino acids. CDR3 sequence: CVSSLKGAGGQYF. CDR3 bases: TGTGTCAGCAGTTTAAAGGGAGCGGGGGGGCAGTATTTT.

The chain links TRBV18 to TRBJ2-7, with D maybe TRBD1 (5 bases). Trimming left V 0 bases short and J 2 bases short, with 8 bases between. This CDR3 region has 14 residues. CDR1 is KGHSH and CDR2 is LQKENI in the germline V gene. CDR3 region: CASSPPDRAYEQYV. CDR3 DNA sequence: TGTGCCAGCTCACCACCCGACAGAGCCTACGAGCAGTACGTC.

The chain recombines TRBV24-1 with TRBJ1-2; 7 nucleotides align to TRBD1. The CDR3 is made up of 16 amino acids. The V and J ends lost 3 bases and 6 bases, in that order; junction bases with no gene match: 12. Looked up from germline, CDR1 is KGHDR and CDR2 is SFDVKD. The CDR3 sequence: CATSDQTGEERDGYTF. The DNA of the CDR3 is TGTGCCACCAGTGATCAAACAGGGGAAGAGCGGGATGGCTACACCTTC.

The V gene is TRBV6-4, the J gene TRBJ1-6; the match to TRBD1 covers 7 bases. The CDR3 is made up of 14 amino acids. V lost 6 bases, J lost 7 bases, and 6 bases stayed unmatched. Germline V gives CDR1 MRHNA, CDR2 SNTAGT. CDR3 loop: CASSPGTANSPLHF. CDR3 in DNA: TGTGCCAGCAGCCCCGGGACAGCAAATTCACCCCTCCACTTT.

The CDR3 coding sequence is TGTGCCAGCAGCGCATTACAGGGTGGAAATGAGCAGTTCTTC. Translated, it gives CASSALQGGNEQFF. This chain connects TRBV9 to TRBJ2-1; a weak D match, TRBD1 (6 bases). Trimming stripped 3 bases from V and 7 bases from J, with 14 bases between. This CDR3 is 14 amino acids long. Per germline, CDR1 SGDLS and CDR2 YYNGEE.

The chain couples TRBV10-3 to TRBJ2-2; D is possibly TRBD1 (6 bases). The CDR3 sequence is 14 residues long. V lost 7 bases to trimming and J lost 1 base, with 10 bases between them. Germline lookup yields CDR1 ENHRY and CDR2 SYGVKD. This chain's CDR3 is CAIKQGLNTGELFF. The DNA for the CDR3 is TGTGCCATCAAGCAGGGGTTGAACACCGGGGAGCTGTTTTTT.

The chain carries TRBV28 and TRBJ1-2; TRBD1 agrees at 11 bases. The CDR3 sequence is 14 residues long. The ends lost 7 bases at V and 5 bases at J; junction bases unmatched: 6. CDR1 and CDR2 (germline): MDHEN, SYDVKM. The CDR3, as DNA: TGTGCCAGCATTGGCGGGACAGGGGGTTATGGCTACACCTTC. Protein sequence: CASIGGTGGYGYTF.

The rearrangement joins TRBV28 to TRBJ2-7; D is possibly TRBD1 (7 bases). The CDR3 is made up of 16 amino acids. In germline, CDR1 is MDHEN, CDR2 SYDVKM. V shed 2 bases and J shed 6 bases, with 20 bases lying between them. The DNA for the CDR3 is TGTGCCAGCAGTTTAAACGGGGGCAGGGGGAAGGGCGAGCAGTACTTC. Protein product: CASSLNGGRGKGEQYF.

The chain joins TRBV5-4 to TRBJ2-5, with 11 nucleotides matching TRBD2. The CDR3 loop spans 18 amino acids. J gave up 4 bases and V 0 bases, and 11 bases lay outside the gene matches. Germline V gene lookup returns CDR1 SGHNT and CDR2 YYREEE (reference sequence). The CDR3 sequence is CASSLGASGGILGETQYF. Here the CDR3 DNA reads TGTGCCAGCAGCTTGGGGGCTAGCGGGGGGATCTTAGGAGAGACCCAGTACTTC.

This clone occurred a few times. The chain links TRBV19 to TRBJ2-1; TRBD2 agrees at 8 bases. Germline values: CDR1 LNHDA, CDR2 SQIVND (reference sequence). Losses at the gene ends were 3 bases for V and 14 bases for J; bases not matched to a gene: 3. CDR3 length: 11 amino acids. CDR3 loop: CASSIGGGKFF. CDR3 DNA sequence: TGTGCCAGTAGTATCGGCGGGGGGAAGTTCTTC.

This clone appeared once. The rearrangement joins TRBV28 to TRBJ2-5; the D gene is possibly TRBD1 (6 bases). V was shortened by 6 bases and J by 5 bases, with 19 bases between the two germline ends. Per the germline V gene, CDR1 is MDHEN and CDR2 is SYDVKM. The CDR3 spans 15 residues. CDR3 DNA: TGTGCCAGCAGCCCATGGACAGCCGCAGAGGAGACCCAGTACTTC. It codes for CASSPWTAAEETQYF.

The chain recombines TRBV7-7 with TRBJ2-5; 7 nucleotides align to TRBD1. CDR3 size: 15 residues. Trimming at V came to 1 base and at J to 2 bases, leaving 4 bases not matched to a gene. Germline loops: CDR1 SSHAT, CDR2 FNYEAQ (reference sequence). The CDR3 loop is CASSLGGTEQETQYF. The CDR3 DNA reads as TGTGCCAGCAGCTTAGGGGGGACAGAGCAAGAGACCCAGTACTTC.

This clone was seen a single time. The chain has TRBV7-6 and TRBJ2-1, with 11 bases aligning to TRBD2. This CDR3 comprises 18 residues. From germline, CDR1 is SGHVS and CDR2 FNYEAQ. The ends lost 3 bases at V and 1 base at J; junction bases unmatched: 8. The CDR3 reads CASSFGTSGAFSYNEQFF. CDR3 sequence (DNA): TGTGCCAGCAGCTTCGGGACTAGCGGCGCATTTTCCTACAATGAGCAGTTCTTC.

V is TRBV10-3 and J is TRBJ1-1; D not certain. Trimming cost V 3 bases and J 0 bases, with 8 bases left between them. Germline loops: CDR1 ENHRY, CDR2 SYGVKD. This CDR3 has 14 residues. This CDR3 reads CAISDGGVNTEAFF. In nucleotides, the CDR3 is TGTGCCATCAGTGATGGAGGAGTGAACACTGAAGCTTTCTTT.

V usage is TRBV6-6 and J usage is TRBJ2-4; tentatively, D is TRBD1 (6 bases). V lost 8 bases and J 6 bases, leaving 11 bases between the germline ends. This CDR3 region has 12 residues. Germline CDR1 and CDR2: MNHNY and SVGAGI (reference sequence). CDR3 sequence (DNA): TGTGCCAGCCAGGGGATGGGAAACATTCAGTACTTC. As protein: CASQGMGNIQYF.

This chain links TRBV6-4 with TRBJ1-6; weak D call: TRBD1 (6 bases). The V and J ends lost 5 bases and 8 bases respectively, with 13 bases between them. Germline V lookup: CDR1 MRHNA, CDR2 SNTAGT. The CDR3 extends over 14 amino acids. The CDR3 bases are TGTGCCAGCAGTCCACAGGGAAGGGATTCACCCCTCCACTTT. Its protein product is CASSPQGRDSPLHF.

V gene TRBV11-2 combines with J gene TRBJ1-1; D not certain. CDR3 length: 13 residues. V lost 4 bases to trimming and J lost 0 bases, with 6 bases between them. Germline loops: CDR1 SGHAT, CDR2 FQNNGV. Here the CDR3 DNA reads TGTGCCAGCAGCTCCTTGTTGAACACTGAAGCTTTCTTT. Translating gives CASSSLLNTEAFF.

This clone was counted only a few times. The chain combines TRBV7-2 with TRBJ1-1; TRBD1 agrees at 8 bases. Trimming at V came to 5 bases and at J to 1 base, leaving 3 bases not matched to a gene. Germline V gives CDR1 SGHTA, CDR2 FQGNSA. This CDR3 has 14 residues. The CDR3 loop is CASSGQGRNTEAFF. CDR3 DNA sequence: TGTGCCAGCAGCGGACAGGGAAGGAACACTGAAGCTTTCTTT.

This chain uses TRBV27 with TRBJ2-1; D is possibly TRBD2 (6 bases). This CDR3 has 14 residues. The ends were cut back, 3 bases at V and 8 bases at J, with 14 bases in the middle. Germline-derived CDR1 and CDR2 are MNHEY and SMNVEV (reference sequence). CDR3 sequence reads: CASSLAGRGDEQFF. CDR3 coding DNA: TGTGCCAGCAGTTTGGCGGGAAGGGGCGATGAGCAGTTCTTC.

V is TRBV11-3 and J is TRBJ2-1; D gene ambiguous. The CDR3 contains 13 residues. V was shortened by 2 bases and J by 7 bases, with 9 bases between the two germline ends. The V gene's germline CDR1 is SGHNT and CDR2 YENEEA. The CDR3 loop reads CASSLSPLNEQFF. The CDR3 nucleotides are TGTGCCAGCAGCTTATCCCCCCTGAATGAGCAGTTCTTC. Full variable domain (missing parts from reference TRBV11-3 and TRBJ2-1): EAGVVQSPRYKIIEKKQPVAFWCNPISGHNTLYWYLQNLGQGPELLIRYENEEAVDDSQLPKDRFSAERLKGVDSTLKIQPAELGDSAVYLCASSLSPLNEQFFGPGTRLTVL.

This sequence joins TRBV5-4 and TRBJ1-2; 11 nucleotides line up with TRBD1. The junction had 6 bases not matched to a gene; V was cut back by 4 bases and J by 7 bases. This CDR3 has 14 amino acids. Germline CDR1 is SGHNT and CDR2 is YYREEE (reference sequence). The CDR3 DNA reads as TGTGCCAGCAGCCTGGGACAGGGGGACGGTGGCTACACCTTC. It specifies CASSLGQGDGGYTF.

The chain employs TRBV6-5 and TRBJ2-7; 7 nucleotides align to TRBD1. The CDR3 runs 13 residues. Per the germline V gene, CDR1 is MNHEY and CDR2 is SVGAGI. The ends lost 9 bases at V and 0 bases at J; junction bases unmatched: 5. DNA for the CDR3: TGTGCCAGGTCACAGGGGAGCTCCTACGAGCAGTACGTC. This translates into CARSQGSSYEQYV.

The chain couples TRBV30 to TRBJ2-7, with TRBD1 as a possible D gene (5 bases). Germline lookup yields CDR1 GTSNPN and CDR2 SVGIG (reference sequence). The CDR3 runs 12 residues. V was shortened by 0 bases and J by 5 bases, with 8 bases between the two germline ends. The CDR3 loop is CAWSVQGHEQYF. The DNA for the CDR3 is TGTGCCTGGAGTGTCCAGGGTCACGAGCAGTACTTC.

V and J are TRBV3-1 (or the pseudogene TRBV3-2) and TRBJ1-3; D gene uncertain. V was cut by 0 bases and J by 0 bases, with 15 bases left in between. Germline-derived CDR1 and CDR2 are LGHDT and YNNKEL (reference sequence). This CDR3 region has 18 residues. CDR3 protein: CASSQDASGLLSGNTIYF. The CDR3 DNA follows: TGTGCCAGCAGCCAAGACGCGTCAGGTCTTCTCTCTGGAAACACCATATATTTT.

J is TRBJ1-2 and V is TRBV18; 7 positions match TRBD1. Germline loops: CDR1 KGHSH, CDR2 LQKENI. There are 12 residues in the CDR3. J gave up 6 bases and V 3 bases, and 1 base lay outside the gene matches. The CDR3 region has the DNA TGTGCCAGCTCACCCACAGGGGATGGCTACACCTTC. This codes for CASSPTGDGYTF.

J is TRBJ1-2 and V is TRBV5-4; 7 bases map to TRBD1. This CDR3 comprises 13 residues. Germline-derived CDR1 and CDR2 are SGHNT and YYREEE (reference sequence). V lost 3 bases and J lost 8; bases outside the gene matches: 7. CDR3 sequence reads: CASSYDREQGYTF. As DNA, the CDR3 is TGTGCCAGCAGCTATGACAGGGAGCAGGGCTACACCTTC.

This chain uses TRBV5-5 with TRBJ2-5; D possibly corresponds to TRBD1 (5 bases). The V end was cut by 0 bases, the J end by 7 bases, with 10 bases between. Germline V gene sequence: CDR1 SGHKS, CDR2 YYEKEE (reference sequence). This CDR3 has 13 residues. The CDR3 DNA reads as TGTGCCAGCAGCTTGGAGGGGTTGGGGACCCAGTACTTC. Translation gives CASSLEGLGTQYF.

The rearrangement joins TRBV14 to TRBJ1-4, with no clear D. Germline-derived CDR1 and CDR2 are SGHDN and FVKESK. Trimming pared 0 bases from V and 1 base from J, leaving 12 bases between. The CDR3 consists of 17 residues. CDR3 in amino acids: CASSQDARRRTNEKLFF. CDR3 sequence (DNA): TGTGCCAGCAGCCAAGATGCCCGGAGAAGAACTAATGAAAAACTGTTTTTT.

The CDR3 DNA reads as TGTGCCAGCAGCCCCGGGACAGTACAAGAGACCCAGTACTTC. Translating gives CASSPGTVQETQYF. This chain joins TRBV5-4 and TRBJ2-5; 7 bases line up with TRBD1. There are 14 residues in the CDR3. CDR1 is SGHNT, CDR2 YYREEE, per germline (reference sequence). The trim removed 4 bases at V and 2 bases at J, leaving 5 bases unmatched.

The rearrangement joins TRBV9 to TRBJ1-3; D is ambiguous. Germline assignment: CDR1 SGDLS and CDR2 YYNGEE. The CDR3 length is 15 residues. V was cut by 4 bases and J by 0 bases, with 11 bases left in between. The CDR3: CASSPGDRSGNTIYF. In DNA, the CDR3 is TGTGCCAGCAGCCCGGGAGACCGCTCTGGAAACACCATATATTTT.

The rearrangement links TRBV4-2 to TRBJ2-3; 7 nucleotides match TRBD1. The CDR3 contains 15 residues. CDR1 LGHNA and CDR2 YNFKEQ come from the germline V gene. Trimming took 0 bases from V and 11 from J; bases not matched to a gene: 11. CDR3 protein: CASSQEPGQSREQYF. CDR3 sequence (DNA): TGTGCCAGCAGCCAAGAGCCGGGACAGTCACGCGAGCAGTATTTT.

The rearrangement uses TRBV19 and TRBJ1-5; D is perhaps TRBD1 (6 bases). Germline CDR1 LNHDA, CDR2 SQIVND (reference sequence). This CDR3 is built from 20 residues. Trimming left V 1 base short and J 0 bases short, with 22 bases between. The CDR3 nucleotides read TGTGCCAGTAGTATAGTGGTGGGGGCGGCGGATCAATATAGCAATCAGCCCCAGCATTTT. Protein: CASSIVVGAADQYSNQPQHF. Looking up the rest from reference TRBV19 and TRBJ1-5 gives the full variable domain: DGGITQSPKYLFRKEGQNVTLSCEQNLNHDAMYWYRQDPGQGLRLIYYSQIVNDFQKGDIAEGYSVSREKKESFPLTVTSAQKNPTAFYLCASSIVVGAADQYSNQPQHFGDGTRLSIL.